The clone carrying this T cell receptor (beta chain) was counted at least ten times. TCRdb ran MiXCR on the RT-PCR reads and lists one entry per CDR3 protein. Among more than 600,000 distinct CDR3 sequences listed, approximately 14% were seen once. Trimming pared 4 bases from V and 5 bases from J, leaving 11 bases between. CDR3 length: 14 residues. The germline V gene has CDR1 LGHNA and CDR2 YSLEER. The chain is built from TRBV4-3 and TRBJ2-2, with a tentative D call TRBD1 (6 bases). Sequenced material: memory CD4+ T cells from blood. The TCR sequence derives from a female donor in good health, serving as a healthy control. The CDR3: CASSPQTGTGELFF. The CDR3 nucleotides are TGCGCCAGCAGCCCCCAGACAGGAACCGGGGAGCTGTTTTTT.